These 26 T cell receptor beta chains were all obtained from the same sample, sequenced in a study of T cell responses to AZD1222 COVID-19 vaccine. Clones were read by immunoSEQ multiplex PCR, and TCRdb kept only the in-frame ones, dropping some. The table lists about 99,000 clones, roughly 91% of them singletons, with about 5% in the top ten. Sequencing was performed on peripheral blood, taken on day 0 of AZD1222 vaccination. The receptors derive from an adult in good health.

The gene calls are TRBV30 and TRBJ1-2, with D uncertain. CDR3 length equals 11 residues. The germline gives CDR1 GTSNPN, CDR2 SVGIG (reference sequence). Trimming stripped 3 bases from V and 8 bases from J, with 10 bases between. CDR3 amino acids: CAWSNIVGYTF. The DNA for the CDR3 is TGTGCCTGGAGCAACATAGTCGGCTACACCTTC. The whole variable domain, filled in from reference TRBV30 and TRBJ1-2, reads SQTIHQWPATLVQPVGSPLSLECTVEGTSNPNLYWYRQAAGRGLQLLFYSVGIGQISSEVPQNLSASRPQDRQFILSSKKLLLSDSGFYLCAWSNIVGYTFGSGTRLTVV.

This sequence joins TRBV27 and TRBJ1-2; 7 nucleotides line up with TRBD1. J gave up 4 bases and V 6 bases, and 8 bases lay outside the gene matches. Per germline, CDR1 MNHEY and CDR2 SMNVEV (reference sequence). The CDR3 is made up of 14 amino acids. The CDR3 loop reads CASSKGAGGYGYTF. For the CDR3, the DNA is TGTGCCAGCAGCAAGGGGGCCGGGGGCTATGGCTACACCTTC.

The chain combines TRBV20-1 with TRBJ2-7; no reliable D call. The CDR3 consists of 11 residues. The germline CDR1 and CDR2 sequences are DFQATT and SNEGSKA (reference sequence). CDR3 DNA sequence: TGCAGCCTAAAGGAGATGTACGAGCAGTACTTC. Translated, it gives CSLKEMYEQYF.

This clone was detected only once. The chain carries TRBV21-1 and TRBJ2-1; the table's TRBD2 call for D was not verified on the DNA. TRBV21-1 is reported as a pseudogene. The CDR3 sequence is 15 residues long. CDR3 DNA: TGTGCCAGCAGGCCACTAGCGGGGGCCCCCAATGAGCAGTTCTTC. Protein: CASRPLAGAPNEQFF.

The gene calls are TRBV5-1 and TRBJ1-2, with TRBD1 as a possible D gene (6 bases). This CDR3 contains 16 residues. CDR1 and CDR2 (germline): SGHRS, YFSETQ. V was pared by 4 bases and J by 2 bases, with 18 bases between. DNA of the CDR3: TGCGCCAGCAGCAGGGGGGACCTAATGCTCAACTATGGCTACACCTTC. It encodes CASSRGDLMLNYGYTF.

The chain carries TRBV6-6 and TRBJ1-2; the match to TRBD1 covers 7 bases. CDR3 size: 13 residues. CDR1 and CDR2 from the germline V gene are MNHNY and SVGAGI (reference sequence). Germline trimming cut 8 bases from V and 3 bases from J; bases unmatched to any gene: 6. For the CDR3, the DNA is TGTGCCAGCTCAGGGACAGTCTACTATGGCTACACCTTC. Protein sequence: CASSGTVYYGYTF.

The chain carries TRBV15 and TRBJ1-3; D is undetermined. Trimming stripped 0 bases from V and 0 bases from J, with 9 bases between. The CDR3 runs 16 residues. The germline gives CDR1 LNHNV, CDR2 YYDKDF (reference sequence). The CDR3 nucleotides are TGTGCCACCAGCAGAGATAGGCCAACCTCTGGAAACACCATATATTTT. Its protein is CATSRDRPTSGNTIYF.

The chain uses TRBV3-1 (or the pseudogene TRBV3-2) and TRBJ2-2; TRBD1 matches at 7 bases. Germline CDR1 LGHDT, CDR2 YNNKEL (reference sequence). CDR3 length equals 14 residues. Trimming cost V 5 bases and J 7 bases; bases outside gene matches: 7. The CDR3, as DNA: TGTGCCAGCAGCTTAGGGGGCCACGTCGGGGAGCTGTTTTTT. It encodes CASSLGGHVGELFF.

V is TRBV6-1 and J is TRBJ1-6; maybe TRBD1 (5 bases). Germline CDR1 reads MNHNS; CDR2 reads SASEGT. This CDR3 contains 15 residues. Trimming took 1 base from V and 10 from J, leaving 14 bases between them. This chain's CDR3 is CASSEVRQGNSPLHF. The CDR3 DNA sequence: TGTGCCAGCAGTGAAGTACGGCAGGGAAACTCACCCCTCCACTTT.

The chain carries TRBV18 and TRBJ2-7; D possibly corresponds to TRBD2 (6 bases). The CDR3 consists of 15 residues. The germline CDR1 and CDR2 sequences are KGHSH and LQKENI. The germline V and J ends were trimmed by 0 bases and 4 bases, with 13 bases remaining between them. The DNA of the CDR3 is TGTGCCAGCTCACCACCCGGCGGGGCCCCTTACGAGCAGTACTTC. This sequence encodes CASSPPGGAPYEQYF.

This clone was recorded once. V is TRBV4-2 and J is TRBJ1-1; no definite D call. The CDR3 is made up of 15 amino acids. In germline, CDR1 is LGHNA, CDR2 YNFKEQ. Between the trimmed V and J ends, which lost 1 base and 5 bases, there was a span of 14 bases. In nucleotides, the CDR3 is TGTGCCAGCAGCCAAGTATTTGGGGTTCGGACTGAAGCTTTCTTT. It specifies CASSQVFGVRTEAFF.

The CDR3 nucleotides are TGTGCCAGCAGTTACGCCGGCCTGTTAGATCAGCCCCAGCATTTT. Its protein product is CASSYAGLLDQPQHF. The rearrangement joins TRBV6-5 to TRBJ1-5; D gene uncertain. Germline V gene sequence: CDR1 MNHEY, CDR2 SVGAGI. V was trimmed by 2 bases and J by 5 bases, leaving 13 bases between them. The CDR3 sequence is 15 residues long.

J is TRBJ2-2 and V is TRBV28; TRBD1 aligns across 10 bases. CDR3 length equals 15 residues. The V segment lost 5 bases and the J segment 7 bases; nucleotides outside the gene matches: 7. Germline lookup yields CDR1 MDHEN and CDR2 SYDVKM. CDR3 nucleotides: TGTGCCAGCAGTCAGGGACAGGGGATTATCGGGGAGCTGTTTTTT. Residues: CASSQGQGIIGELFF.

V and J are TRBV4-2 and TRBJ1-1; 7 nucleotides agree with TRBD1. The CDR3 covers 16 residues. V dropped 0 bases and J dropped 4; count of bases not matched to a gene: 8. Germline V CDR1 and CDR2: LGHNA, YNFKEQ. The CDR3: CASSQDPEGASTEAFF. The CDR3 bases are TGTGCCAGCAGCCAAGATCCGGAGGGGGCAAGCACTGAAGCTTTCTTT.

The V call is TRBV21-1, the J call TRBJ2-1; TRBD1 is taken as the D call from the table, unchecked against the DNA. TRBV21-1 is a listed pseudogene. The CDR3 spans 16 residues. CDR3 in amino acids: CASSDRRDSSYNEQFF. The CDR3 DNA sequence: TGTGCCAGCAGCGACCGCCGGGACAGCTCCTACAATGAGCAGTTCTTC.

The V gene is TRBV28, the J gene TRBJ1-5; maybe TRBD1 (6 bases). Germline V CDR1 and CDR2: MDHEN, SYDVKM. The length of the CDR3 is 15 residues. The ends were cut back, 7 bases at V and 3 bases at J, with 16 bases in the middle. CDR3 sequence (DNA): TGTGCCAGCATCATAACAGGGACCCCCAATCAGCCCCAGCATTTT. Residues: CASIITGTPNQPQHF.

V and J are TRBV12-3 or TRBV12-4 and TRBJ1-2; D is ambiguous. V lost 1 base, J lost 7 bases, and 10 bases lay in between. This CDR3 is built from 13 residues. This chain's CDR3 is CASSLGAATGYTF. As DNA, the CDR3 is TGTGCCAGCAGTTTAGGGGCAGCCACTGGCTACACCTTC.

The chain carries TRBV5-1 and TRBJ1-2; D is uncertain. Germline V gene data show CDR1 as SGHRS and CDR2 as YFSETQ. V was clipped by 1 base and J by 0 bases, with 16 bases between them. The CDR3 is made up of 17 amino acids. CDR3 residues: CASSLFSGLGTNYGYTF. The CDR3 bases are TGCGCCAGCAGCTTGTTTTCAGGATTAGGGACTAACTATGGCTACACCTTC.

The J gene is TRBJ2-3, the V gene TRBV5-8; D is unclear. The CDR3 spans 14 residues. Germline V gene lookup returns CDR1 SGHTS and CDR2 YDEGEE. The V gene lost 0 bases and the J gene lost 8 bases, with 13 bases spanning the gap. For the CDR3, the DNA is TGTGCCAGCAGCTTGGGGGATGTCGGTTCTACGCAGTATTTT. It specifies CASSLGDVGSTQYF.

The chain is built from TRBV5-1 and TRBJ1-1; D is perhaps TRBD1 (5 bases). The V gene's germline CDR1 is SGHRS and CDR2 YFSETQ. This CDR3 is 15 amino acids long. The ends were cut back, 0 bases at V and 0 bases at J, with 9 bases in the middle. The CDR3 sequence: CASSLGQGMNTEAFF. The CDR3 DNA is TGCGCCAGCAGCTTGGGGCAGGGCATGAACACTGAAGCTTTCTTT.

As DNA, the CDR3 is TGTGCCACCAGCAGGGCAGAGGACTACGAGCAGTACTTC. It translates to CATSRAEDYEQYF. The V gene is TRBV15, the J gene TRBJ2-7, with D hard to call. The CDR3 consists of 13 residues. V gave up 3 bases and J gave up 3 bases, with 9 bases separating them. The germline CDR1 and CDR2 sequences are LNHNV and YYDKDF (reference sequence).

This clone was observed once. The chain couples TRBV13 to TRBJ2-1, with 10 bases fitting TRBD1. The junction had 4 bases not matched to a gene; V was cut back by 5 bases and J by 6 bases. This CDR3 is 14 amino acids long. Germline V gene sequence: CDR1 PRHDT, CDR2 FYEKMQ (reference sequence). The CDR3 sequence: CASSRGTGVNEQFF. In DNA, the CDR3 is TGTGCCAGCAGCCGGGGGACAGGGGTCAATGAGCAGTTCTTC.

V gene TRBV5-4 combines with J gene TRBJ2-3; the match to TRBD2 covers 10 bases. CDR3 size: 15 residues. J lost 1 base, V lost 3 bases, and 2 bases had no gene match. CDR1 is SGHNT and CDR2 is YYREEE in the germline V gene (reference sequence). CDR3 sequence (DNA): TGTGCCAGCAGCTATGGACTAGCGGGCACAGATACGCAGTATTTT. Amino acids: CASSYGLAGTDTQYF.

The sample holds one count of this clone. V gene TRBV7-6 combines with J gene TRBJ2-2; D call uncertain. CDR1 SGHVS and CDR2 FNYEAQ come from the germline V gene. V was clipped by 4 bases and J by 1 base, with 10 bases between them. This CDR3 is 15 amino acids long. The CDR3 protein is CASSSDTLNTGELFF. CDR3 bases: TGTGCCAGCAGCTCCGACACCCTGAACACCGGGGAGCTGTTTTTT.

This clone occurred a few times. V gene TRBV7-4 combines with J gene TRBJ1-5; no definite D call. V was cut by 4 bases and J by 3 bases, with 13 bases left in between. The CDR3 extends over 15 amino acids. Germline CDR1 and CDR2: SGHVT and SQSDAQ. As DNA, the CDR3 is TGTGCCAGCAGCTACGAGGGTACACACAATCAGCCCCAGCATTTT. Amino acids: CASSYEGTHNQPQHF. Combining the CDR3 with reference TRBV7-4 and TRBJ1-5 gives the whole variable domain GAGVSQSPRYKVAKRGRDVALRCDSISGHVTLYWYRQTLGQGSEVLTYSQSDAQRDKSGRPSGRFSAERPERSVSTLKIQRTEQGDSAVYLCASSYEGTHNQPQHFGDGTRLSIL.

Concerning this clone itself: Other nucleotide sequences from this sample produce the same CDR3. The rearrangement uses TRBV30 and TRBJ1-1; maybe TRBD1 (5 bases). Deletions cut 3 bases from V and 0 bases from J, with 8 bases between. The germline gives CDR1 GTSNPN, CDR2 SVGIG (reference sequence). The CDR3 has 13 residues. For the CDR3, the DNA is TGTGCCTGGAGCCAGGGCATGAACACTGAAGCTTTCTTT. Its translation: CAWSQGMNTEAFF. The full variable domain, completed using reference TRBV30 and TRBJ1-1, is SQTIHQWPATLVQPVGSPLSLECTVEGTSNPNLYWYRQAAGRGLQLLFYSVGIGQISSEVPQNLSASRPQDRQFILSSKKLLLSDSGFYLCAWSQGMNTEAFFGQGTRLTVV.